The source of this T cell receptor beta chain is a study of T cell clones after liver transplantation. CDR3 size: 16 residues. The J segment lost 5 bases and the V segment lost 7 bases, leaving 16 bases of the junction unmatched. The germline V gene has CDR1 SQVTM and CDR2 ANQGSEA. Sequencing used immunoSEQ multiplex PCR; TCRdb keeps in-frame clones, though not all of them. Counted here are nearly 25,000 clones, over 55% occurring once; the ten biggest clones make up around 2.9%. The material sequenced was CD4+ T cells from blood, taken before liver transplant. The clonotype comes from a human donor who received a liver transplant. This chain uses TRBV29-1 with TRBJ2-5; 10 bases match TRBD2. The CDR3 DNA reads TGCAGCGCTGACACCCCTAGCGGGAGATTAAAGGAGACCCAGTACTTC. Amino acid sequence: CSADTPSGRLKETQYF.